This T cell receptor beta chain was recovered during a study of technical replicates of blood from several donors (dated by TCRdb to the late 2010s). With regard to this clone: Its antigen remains unidentified. It has no much larger one-base neighbor in the sample; base qualities were not kept.

Including the terminal cysteine and phenylalanine, the CDR3 comprises 13 residues. Of the read, only the CDR3 DNA is kept; its 39 bases are in frame from base 1. V drops 0 bases and J drops 5 bases, leaving 7 bases in between. The germline V gene gives CDR1 as SGHAT and CDR2 as FQNNGV. Receptors were amplified or captured by the immunoSEQ multiplex PCR assay. TCRdb took over this immuneACCESS table, retaining in-frame rearrangements with V and J assigned. Such tables are incomplete; in checked studies, under half of the missing clones stem from an unresolved V gene, and the remainder is unexplained. This sample is represented by around 72,000 clones; almost 95% of them were singletons. The biggest ten clones account for roughly 0.4% of the sample.

The rearranged segments are TRBV11-2 and TRBJ1-1, and the D gene may be TRBD1, 6 bases matching. The origin of this receptor is a human donor in good health. The specimen sequenced was T cells isolated from PBMCs. The CDR3: CASSLERGTEAFF. The nucleotides are TGTGCCAGCAGCTTAGAAAGGGGGACTGAAGCTTTCTTT.